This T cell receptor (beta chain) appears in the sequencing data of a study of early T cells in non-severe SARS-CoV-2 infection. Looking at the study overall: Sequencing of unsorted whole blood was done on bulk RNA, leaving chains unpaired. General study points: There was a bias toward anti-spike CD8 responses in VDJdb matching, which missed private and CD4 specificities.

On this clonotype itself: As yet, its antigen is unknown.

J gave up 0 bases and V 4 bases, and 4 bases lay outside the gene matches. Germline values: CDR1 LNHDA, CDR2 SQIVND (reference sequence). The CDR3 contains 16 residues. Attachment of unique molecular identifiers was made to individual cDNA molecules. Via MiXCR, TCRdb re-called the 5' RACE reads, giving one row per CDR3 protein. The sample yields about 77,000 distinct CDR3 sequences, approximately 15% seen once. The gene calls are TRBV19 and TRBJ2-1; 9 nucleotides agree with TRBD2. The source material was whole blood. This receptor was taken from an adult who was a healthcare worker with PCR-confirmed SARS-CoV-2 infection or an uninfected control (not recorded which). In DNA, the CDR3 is TGTGCCAGTAGTACCCTAGCGGGGTTCTCCTACAATGAGCAGTTCTTC. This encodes CASSTLAGFSYNEQFF.